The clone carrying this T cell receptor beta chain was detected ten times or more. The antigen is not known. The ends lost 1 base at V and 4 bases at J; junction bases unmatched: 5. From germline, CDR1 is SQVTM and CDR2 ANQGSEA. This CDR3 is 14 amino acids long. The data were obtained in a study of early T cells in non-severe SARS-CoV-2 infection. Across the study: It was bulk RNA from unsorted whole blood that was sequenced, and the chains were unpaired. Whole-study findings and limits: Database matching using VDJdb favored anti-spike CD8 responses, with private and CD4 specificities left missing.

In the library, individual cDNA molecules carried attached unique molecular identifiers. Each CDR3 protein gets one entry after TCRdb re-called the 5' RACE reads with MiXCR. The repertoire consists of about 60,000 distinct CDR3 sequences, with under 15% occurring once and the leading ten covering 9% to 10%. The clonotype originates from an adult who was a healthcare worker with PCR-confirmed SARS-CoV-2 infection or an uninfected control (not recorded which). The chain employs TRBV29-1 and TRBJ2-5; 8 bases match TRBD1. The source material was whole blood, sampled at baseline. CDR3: CSVEVGTGGETQYF. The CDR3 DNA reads TGCAGCGTTGAAGTGGGGACAGGCGGAGAGACCCAGTACTTC.